This TCR beta chain stems from a study of blood T cell repertoires in COVID-19. Assay used: immunoSEQ multiplex PCR; TCRdb lists only in-frame clones, some missing. The table has about 270,000 clones, about 85% seen once. CDR1 and CDR2 (germline): MRHNA, SNTAGT. The CDR3 is 15 residues long. Trimming took off 6 bases at V and 9 bases at J, with 21 bases between the two ends. Sequencing was performed on PBMCs or T cells enriched from blood (not recorded which). The chain recombines TRBV6-4 with TRBJ2-1, with a tentative D call TRBD2 (6 bases). The clonotype comes from a woman aged 45-59 years who had recovered from COVID-19. CDR3 residues: CASSRELALSGEQFF. The CDR3 nucleotides are TGTGCCAGCAGCCGCGAACTAGCTCTCTCTGGTGAGCAGTTCTTC.